This T cell receptor (beta chain) was identified during a study of CD8 T cells in Susac syndrome. General study findings and limits: As acknowledged by the study, its TCR sequencing and HLA analysis included a relatively small number of individuals.

TEMRA cells were FACS-enriched, and CD8+ and CD4+ T cells were isolated negatively. V lost 7 bases and J 3 bases, leaving 9 bases between the germline ends. The CDR3 totals 12 residues. Per germline, CDR1 SQVTM and CDR2 ANQGSEA. A remark on this clonotype: Its matching antigen is unknown.

It was with random hexamers that about 0.45 to 1 ug RNA was reverse transcribed. Multiplex PCR with immunoSEQ amplified the TCR beta CDR3 across 54 Vbeta and 13 Jbeta. Using its own MiXCR run on the immunoSEQ multiplex PCR reads, TCRdb lists one record per CDR3 protein. The sample shows 130,000 or so distinct CDR3 sequences, 85% to 95% of them seen only once. The sequence was obtained from a human donor with multiple sclerosis. The chain has TRBV29-1 and TRBJ2-2; D ambiguous. Sequencing input: CD4+ T cells from PBMCs. CDR3 sequence: CSAVRYTGELFF. The CDR3 region has the DNA TGCAGCGCTGTCAGATACACCGGGGAGCTGTTTTTT.